The clone carrying this T cell receptor beta chain was detected many times. Preparation of the bulk TCR libraries relied on previously described methods and listed TCR primers. In TCRdb, the PCR reads were re-called with MiXCR into one record per CDR3 protein. Of around 470,000 distinct CDR3 sequences listed, 20% to 25% were seen once; the top ten hold 0.84%. This record belongs to a study of molecular identifiers for immune sequencing clone quantification. V was clipped by 5 bases and J by 2 bases, with 6 bases between them. This CDR3 has 12 amino acids. The germline gives CDR1 SEHNR, CDR2 FQNEAQ (reference sequence). The authors gated naive CD8 T cells as CD8+CD4-CCR7+CD45RA+ for sorting.

The chain combines TRBV7-9 with TRBJ1-1; D uncertain. This receptor was taken from a human donor in good health. Some libraries in this study had Jurkat cell RNA spiked in. The sequenced sample consisted of naive CD8+ T cells from blood, with Jurkat cell RNA spiked in. Subset specified: FACS-sorted CD8+CD4-CCR7+CD45RA+ naive T cells. This CDR3 reads CASSLTNTEAFF. CDR3 nucleotide sequence: TGTGCCAGCAGCCTTACTAACACTGAAGCTTTCTTT. Looking up the rest from reference TRBV7-9 and TRBJ1-1 gives the full variable domain: DTGVSQNPRHKITKRGQNVTFRCDPISEHNRLYWYRQTLGQGPEFLTYFQNEAQLEKSRLLSDRFSAERPKGSFSTLEIQRTEQGDSAMYLCASSLTNTEAFFGQGTRLTVV.